This TCR beta chain came from a study of cytomegalovirus exposure and HLA in healthy donors (dated by TCRdb to about 2017). Some background on the complete study: According to an earlier analysis of several hundred of the donors, roughly 180 million T cells yielded 120 million or so unique TCR beta sequences and about 300 Gb of sequence data. Class I and class II HLA loci were covered by the typing at four-digit resolution. The number of typed donors differed by locus: roughly 629-630 for A, B, C, DRB1 and DQB1; some 500 for DQA1; approximately 600 for DPA1; and roughly 490 for DPB1. Four or five DR-DQ haplotypes were treated as single units for association and clustering because of strong linkage in the cohort. A later genetic analysis used genome-wide SNP genotypes for 398 of the 666 donors, treating that subset as a discovery cohort. The T cell repertoires of about 700 subjects were profiled by immunosequencing and related to cytomegalovirus serostatus. Besides the first cohort of some 670 subjects, a separate validation cohort made up of 120 different subjects was used. Of the approximately 400 genotyped donors, approximately 80% were placed in the genetic ancestry cluster associated with self-reported Caucasian donors. Roughly 300 gigabases of sequencing data and approximately 85 million unique TCR sequences were included in an early release covering several hundred HLA-typed donors. The study combined high-throughput TCR immunosequencing, statistical association of individual TCRs with disease status, and machine learning to predict cytomegalovirus infection status. An earlier analysis of several hundred of the donors applied high-throughput TCR beta sequencing to assess whether each TCR beta V gene segment acted as functional or pseudogenic. All discovery cohort repertoires had been generated using a single sequencing platform. Rather than drawing on any new phenotypic data, the later analysis identified candidate immune exposures from TCR beta sequences and the way those sequences occurred across donors. The aim of the study was to test whether cataloging public T cell receptors could identify signatures of past pathogen exposure. To study patterns of TCR occurrence, a later analysis re-analyzed previously published TCR beta repertoires from 650 to 750 donors and added high-resolution HLA genotyping. Donor age, sex, ethnicity and CMV serostatus were collected together with the repertoire data. Among around 400 genotyped donors of the cohort, an average of around 240,000 unique TCR beta nucleotide sequences was sequenced per donor, of which roughly 17% were non-productive. Overall study results and their limits: According to a later genetic analysis, donors in an Asian-associated ancestry cluster had fewer N-insertions in productive TCRs than the approximately 630-donor mean. Because some donors lacked HLA typing at each locus, the association tests relied only on the typed subset. Strong co-occurrence of HLA alleles, especially DR and DQ, made assigning TCR associations to individual alleles difficult. A later analysis associated 16,951 TCR beta sequences with specific HLA alleles at a false discovery rate of 0.05. The classifier was reported to diagnose cytomegalovirus status with high specificity and sensitivity in both the original and validation cohorts. A further reported finding was that TCR beta sequences accurately predicted the HLA-A and HLA-B alleles for most subjects in the first cohort. The authors suggested that the approach could potentially be generalized to other disease states and immunological phenotypes. Because counts were too low, more than 15 rarely observed V segments, including chromosome 9 orphons, were left out of the earlier analysis of 500 to 650 of the donors. An earlier analysis of approximately 590 of the donors showed that most TCR beta V segments appeared in productive rearrangements either about 87% or about 30% of the time, which broadly matched IMGT annotations. Several of the top co-occurrence clusters appeared to be linked to parvovirus B19, influenza, CMV and Epstein-Barr virus, according to a later analysis. In a later genetic analysis, a missense DCLRE1C variant was associated with V-gene and J-gene trimming of TCR beta chains, and the association was replicated in an independent cohort. Linkage disequilibrium might explain the correlated functional status among segregating V segments, but an unknown experimental factor could not be excluded. The presence/absence analyses assumed that sequencing depth was roughly uniform across donors, and that assumption may not be true. In a later analysis, HLA-associated TCR beta chains were found to be more clonally expanded and to have lower generation probabilities than equally common non-associated chains. In vitro tests confirmed that a few of the cytomegalovirus-associated TCR beta chains recognize cytomegalovirus antigens. In this cohort, only TCR beta chains were sequenced, and detectable features were limited by the absence of alpha or paired-chain data. In a later analysis, most CMV-associated TCR beta chains were found to appear HLA-restricted, with HLA associations seemingly driven largely by CMV exposure. According to a later analysis, TCR association rates differed among HLA loci, with DRB1 alleles showing the most associated TCRs and HLA-C alleles showing the fewest. In the study, 150 to 200 TCR beta chains were listed as associated with cytomegalovirus. While some public TCRs were present in many individuals, most TCR sequences turned up only very rarely across donors. For the cohort, immune exposure information was limited to CMV serostatus. A cluster of highly shared sequence variants was judged likely to represent a technical artifact of the sequencing pipeline. Because the 87-base-pair reads could not distinguish some IMGT-functional V segments, including TRBV6-2 and TRBV6-3, those segments were excluded.

On this clone itself: This clone's antigen is unknown.

In total, 630 or so healthy bone marrow donors made up the cohort. Cohort members were all nominally healthy when sampled, although unrecorded immune exposures were likely present. The donor was CMV seronegative and was included in the group of approximately 350 seronegative cohort members. Each donor provided a peripheral blood sample, and peripheral blood mononuclear cells were used for TCR beta sequencing. Genomic DNA extraction from the blood cell samples was performed with the Qiagen DNeasy Blood Extraction Kit. Including cysteine and phenylalanine, the CDR3 has 18 amino acids. Of all the DNA, just the CDR3 is kept, 54 bases in frame from base 1. CDR1 SNHLY and CDR2 FYNNEI are derived from the germline V gene. The protocol used for the library was the immunoSEQ multiplex PCR assay. The multiplex PCR relied on a mix of 60 forward primers for TCR Vbeta segments and 13 reverse primers for TCR Jbeta segments. Amplification of the CDR3 region of rearranged TCR beta genes was performed with a multiplex PCR assay on genomic DNA. The Illumina HiSeq System was used to sequence the amplified TCR beta libraries as 87-base-pair reads. The published analysis was carried out like this. A later analysis counted about 80 million unique TCR beta chains across the 650 to 700 repertoires, and 9.5 million to 11 million of these chains were shared by at least two donors. A nearest-neighbor algorithm error-corrected the raw reads and collapsed the reads into unique sequences, merging closely related sequences to remove PCR and sequencing errors. To assign V, D and J gene segments, CDR3 sequences were aligned to IMGT reference sequences. For a sequence to be retained, a match of at least six nucleotides was required to both a V gene segment and a J gene segment. Rearrangements were classified as productive when the CDR3 lacked stop codons and remained in frame with V and J, and all other rearrangements were classified as non-productive. Following IMGT convention, CDR3 was defined as the stretch from the second conserved V-encoded cysteine up to the conserved J-encoded phenylalanine. The earlier analysis of a few hundred of the donors excluded any sequence lacking an unambiguous match to a single V gene segment. In an earlier analysis of approximately 610 of the donors, V segments were called functional above 56.7% productive rearrangements and were called segregating when the between-donor standard deviation exceeded 5%. A statistical classification framework was developed to diagnose cytomegalovirus status using the catalog of TCR beta chain sequences. In a later analysis, TCR nucleotide sequences were compared against IMGT/GENE-DB human TR gene sequences so that V and J genes could be assigned. Using the TCRdist pipeline, a later analysis assigned CDR3 sequences along with most-parsimonious VDJ recombination scenarios. In a later analysis, every TCR beta chain was defined by the combination of its CDR3 amino acid sequence and its V-gene family, and reads without a unique V-gene family were dropped. In a later analysis, nearly 600 highly shared, low-generation-probability nucleotide sequences were removed to address suspected cross-contamination and a sequencing artifact. In a later analysis, a clonal expansion index was calculated for each public chain from normalized within-repertoire ranks of inferred template counts. A later analysis computed generation probabilities with a VDJ recombination model fitted to out-of-frame rearrangements, and checked the results against IGoR. In a later analysis, hypergeometric tests were used to score TCR-TCR, TCR-HLA and TCR-CMV co-occurrence, with a repertoire-size bias correction applied to TCR pairs. To estimate false discovery rates, a later analysis permuted the HLA or CMV assignments 20 times. In a later analysis, co-occurring TCRs were grouped with DBSCAN, and TCRdist sequence similarity was added when clustering was performed within HLA-allele-positive subsets. Co-occurrence clustering excluded repertoires with fewer than 30,000 or more than 120,000 public chains, plus five with anomalous nucleotide sharing. Drawn from immuneACCESS, this table holds only the in-frame rearrangements with V and J called that TCRdb kept. Clones are partly lost; checked studies trace under half to an unresolved V gene and leave the rest unexplained. Clone size and the V and J calls come from that table; the DNA yielded D and trimming. This sample's table contains about 110,000 clones. The ten largest clonotypes hold around 3.5% of the sample.

The chain is assembled from TRBV2 and TRBJ2-5; a tentative D call is TRBD1 (7 bases match). The J call is doubtful: the DNA matches TRBJ2-7 better. The material sequenced was PBMCs. The origin of this receptor is a man aged 25-40 years in good health and CMV-seronegative. The CDR3 protein is CASSEPLGGGTVPYEQYF. The nucleotides are TGTGCCAGCAGTGAACCTCTCGGAGGGGGGACAGTGCCCTACGAGCAGTACTTC.